These 7 T cell receptor beta chains originate from one sample sequenced in a study of OX40 agonist ivuxolimab in advanced cancers. The data were produced by immunoSEQ multiplex PCR, yet TCRdb's version contains in-frame clones alone and is incomplete. The repertoire holds nearly 45,000 clones, with around 84% as singletons. This specimen consisted of CD4+ or CD8+ T cells sorted from blood, obtained in a trial of the OX40 agonist ivuxolimab. Receptor source: an adult with an advanced solid tumor such as melanoma, head and neck, liver or kidney cancer.

The rearrangement joins TRBV27 to TRBJ1-2; D might be TRBD1 (5 bases). Trimming cost V 6 bases and J 4 bases, with 12 bases left between them. Germline lookup yields CDR1 MNHEY and CDR2 SMNVEV (reference sequence). This CDR3 is built from 13 residues. The CDR3 loop reads CASRTGGGYGYTF. CDR3 nucleotide sequence: TGTGCCAGCAGGACTGGGGGGGGCTATGGCTACACCTTC.

The chain recombines TRBV5-4 with TRBJ2-4, with D perhaps TRBD2 (6 bases). Looked up from germline, CDR1 is SGHNT and CDR2 is YYREEE (reference sequence). V lost 2 bases to trimming and J lost 2 bases, with 8 bases between them. CDR3 length: 14 amino acids. CDR3 sequence (DNA): TGTGCCAGCAGCTTAAGCGGGTCCAAAAACATTCAGTACTTC. This encodes CASSLSGSKNIQYF.

This clone was seen once. The chain links TRBV5-6 to TRBJ1-2, with D uncertain. Trimming took off 2 bases at V and 4 bases at J, with 9 bases between the two ends. Germline V gene data show CDR1 as SGHDT and CDR2 as YYEEEE. The CDR3 sequence is 13 residues long. CDR3 sequence: CASSFGTAYGYTF. The CDR3, as DNA: TGTGCCAGCAGCTTTGGAACAGCCTATGGCTACACCTTC.

V gene TRBV13 combines with J gene TRBJ1-1; D unclear. CDR3 size: 14 residues. CDR1 and CDR2 from the germline V gene are PRHDT and FYEKMQ (reference sequence). The germline V and J ends were trimmed by 1 base and 5 bases, with 11 bases remaining between them. CDR3 DNA sequence: TGTGCCAGCAGCTTAGACCCGGGCCGGACTGAAGCTTTCTTT. Protein product: CASSLDPGRTEAFF.

The chain has TRBV30 and TRBJ2-7, with 8 positions matching TRBD1. The germline V gene has CDR1 GTSNPN and CDR2 SVGIG (reference sequence). The CDR3 consists of 15 residues. With V trimmed by 0 bases and J by 2 bases, 6 bases remained unmatched. For the CDR3, the DNA is TGTGCCTGGAGTGTCAGGACAGGGTTCCCCTACGAGCAGTACTTC. Translated, it gives CAWSVRTGFPYEQYF.

On this clone itself: A junction boundary mismatches the germline segment, possibly from a read error. The rearrangement links TRBV5-1 to TRBJ1-2, with D perhaps TRBD1 (5 bases). This CDR3 contains 13 residues. Germline lookup yields CDR1 SGHRS and CDR2 YFSETQ. The CDR3 region is CASSLAGIYGYTF. CDR3 nucleotides: TGTGCCAGCAGCTTGGCAGGGATCTATGGCTACACCTTC.

The V gene is TRBV7-9, the J gene TRBJ1-3, with 7 bases matching TRBD1. The germline V gene has CDR1 SEHNR and CDR2 FQNEAQ (reference sequence). CDR3 length: 19 amino acids. V shed 1 base, J shed 2 bases, and the junction held 14 bases outside the gene matches. The CDR3 DNA follows: TGTGCCAGCAGCTTAGTAGGGCCCCCTTACAGGGGCGCTGGAAACACCATATATTTT. It yields the protein CASSLVGPPYRGAGNTIYF.